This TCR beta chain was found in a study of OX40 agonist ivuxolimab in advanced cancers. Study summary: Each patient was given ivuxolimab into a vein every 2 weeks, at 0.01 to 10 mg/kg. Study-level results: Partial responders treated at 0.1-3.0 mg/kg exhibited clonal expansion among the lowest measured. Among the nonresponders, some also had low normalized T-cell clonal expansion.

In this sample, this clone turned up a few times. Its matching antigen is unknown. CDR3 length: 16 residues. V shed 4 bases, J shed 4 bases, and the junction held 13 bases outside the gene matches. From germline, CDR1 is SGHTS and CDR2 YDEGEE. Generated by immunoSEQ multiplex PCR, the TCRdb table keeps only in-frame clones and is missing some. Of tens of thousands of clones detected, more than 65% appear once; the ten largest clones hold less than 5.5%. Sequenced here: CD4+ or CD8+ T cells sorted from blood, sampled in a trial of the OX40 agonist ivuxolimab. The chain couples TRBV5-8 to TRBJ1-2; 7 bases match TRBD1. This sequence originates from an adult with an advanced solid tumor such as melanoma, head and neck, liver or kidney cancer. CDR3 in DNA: TGTGCCAGCAGCCCGGGGACAGCCCAACTCTCCTATGGCTACACCTTC. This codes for CASSPGTAQLSYGYTF.